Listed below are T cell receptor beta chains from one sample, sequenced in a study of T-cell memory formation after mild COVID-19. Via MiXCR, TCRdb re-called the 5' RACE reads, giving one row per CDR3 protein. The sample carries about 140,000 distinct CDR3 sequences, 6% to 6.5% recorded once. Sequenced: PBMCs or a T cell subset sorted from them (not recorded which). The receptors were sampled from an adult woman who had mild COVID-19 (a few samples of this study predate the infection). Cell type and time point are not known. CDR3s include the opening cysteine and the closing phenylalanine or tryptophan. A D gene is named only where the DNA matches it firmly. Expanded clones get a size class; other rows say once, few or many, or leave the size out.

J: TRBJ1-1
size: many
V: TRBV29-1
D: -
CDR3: CSVGPLGTNTEAFF
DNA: TGCAGCGTTGGGCCTCTGGGGACGAACACTGAAGCTTTCTTT

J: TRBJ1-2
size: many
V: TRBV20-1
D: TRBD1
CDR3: CSARADRASYGYTF
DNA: TGCAGTGCTAGGGCGGACAGGGCATCCTATGGCTACACCTTC

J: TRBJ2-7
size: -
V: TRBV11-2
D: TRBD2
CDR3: CASSRAGLASRYEQYF
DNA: TGTGCCAGCAGCAGAGCGGGACTAGCCTCCCGTTACGAGCAGTACTTC

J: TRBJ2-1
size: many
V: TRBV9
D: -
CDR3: CASSVAPLESINEQFF
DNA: TGTGCCAGCAGCGTAGCACCACTGGAGTCAATCAATGAGCAGTTCTTC

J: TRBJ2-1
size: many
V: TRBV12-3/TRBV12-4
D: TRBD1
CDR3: CASTLPNTRGPDNEQFF
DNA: TGTGCCAGCACCCTTCCCAATACCAGGGGGCCGGACAATGAGCAGTTCTTC

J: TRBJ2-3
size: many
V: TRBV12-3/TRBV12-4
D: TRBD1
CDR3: CASSTGQGWGTQYF
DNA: TGTGCCAGCAGTACGGGACAGGGCTGGGGTACGCAGTATTTT

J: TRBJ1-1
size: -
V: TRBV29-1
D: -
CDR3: CSVDLGRGLEAFF
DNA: TGCAGCGTTGATTTGGGCAGAGGACTTGAAGCTTTCTTT

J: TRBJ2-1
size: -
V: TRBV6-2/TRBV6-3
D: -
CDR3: CASSTLGSSYNEQFF
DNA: TGTGCCAGCAGTACTCTAGGGAGCTCCTACAATGAGCAGTTCTTC

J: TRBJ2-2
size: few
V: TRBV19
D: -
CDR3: CASSIGQGGGAGELFF
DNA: TGTGCCAGTAGTATAGGGCAGGGCGGCGGGGCCGGGGAGCTGTTTTTT

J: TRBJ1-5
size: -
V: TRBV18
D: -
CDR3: CASSALEGGDQPQHF
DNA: TGTGCCAGCTCAGCACTGGAGGGGGGAGATCAGCCCCAGCATTTT

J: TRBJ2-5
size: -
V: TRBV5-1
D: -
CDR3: CASRFSPGEETQYF
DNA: TGCGCCAGCAGGTTTTCGCCGGGAGAAGAGACCCAGTACTTC

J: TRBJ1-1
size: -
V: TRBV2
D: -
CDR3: CASSGPGATEAFF
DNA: TGTGCCAGCAGTGGTCCCGGGGCCACTGAAGCTTTCTTT